Listed here are 4 T cell receptor beta chains from one sample, sequenced in a study of long-term antiretroviral therapy in people with HIV. This was the immunoSEQ v3.0 assay at survey level. The assay was immunoSEQ multiplex PCR, and TCRdb's table has in-frame clones only and misses some. The sample yields 38,000 or so clones, roughly 80% seen once. Specimen: unsorted PBMCs, collected 1.5 years after starting antiretroviral therapy. Every receptor here comes from a man aged 18 to 29 with HIV.

This chain's CDR3 is CASSTISDTQYF. The DNA for the CDR3 is TGTGCCAGCAGCACGATCTCAGATACGCAGTATTTT. The chain joins TRBV7-9 to TRBJ2-3; no definite D call. V was pared by 5 bases and J by 4 bases, with 7 bases between. The CDR3 has 12 residues. From germline, CDR1 is SEHNR and CDR2 FQNEAQ (reference sequence).

The chain carries TRBV18 and TRBJ2-7; D is possibly TRBD1 (6 bases). CDR1 and CDR2 (germline): KGHSH, LQKENI. CDR3 size: 15 residues. The V end lost 0 bases, the J end lost 7 bases, and 16 bases lay between the germline ends. CDR3 protein: CASSPPRRGMGEQYF. The DNA of the CDR3 is TGTGCCAGCTCACCACCGCGTAGGGGGATGGGGGAGCAGTACTTC.

This clone was seen once. CDR3 residues: CASSLTLIANYGYTF. The CDR3 DNA reads as TGTGCCAGCAGCTTGACGCTAATAGCTAACTATGGCTACACCTTC. The V gene is TRBV11-2, the J gene TRBJ1-2; D is uncertain. V lost 3 bases and J lost 0, with 11 bases in between. CDR1 is SGHAT, CDR2 FQNNGV, per germline. CDR3 length equals 15 residues.

The V gene is TRBV27, the J gene TRBJ1-5; weak D call: TRBD1 (5 bases). V was clipped by 5 bases and J by 4 bases, with 9 bases between them. The length of the CDR3 is 13 residues. The germline CDR1 and CDR2 sequences are MNHEY and SMNVEV (reference sequence). CDR3 sequence: CASSATANQPQHF. The CDR3 DNA reads as TGTGCCAGCAGTGCGACAGCAAATCAGCCCCAGCATTTT.